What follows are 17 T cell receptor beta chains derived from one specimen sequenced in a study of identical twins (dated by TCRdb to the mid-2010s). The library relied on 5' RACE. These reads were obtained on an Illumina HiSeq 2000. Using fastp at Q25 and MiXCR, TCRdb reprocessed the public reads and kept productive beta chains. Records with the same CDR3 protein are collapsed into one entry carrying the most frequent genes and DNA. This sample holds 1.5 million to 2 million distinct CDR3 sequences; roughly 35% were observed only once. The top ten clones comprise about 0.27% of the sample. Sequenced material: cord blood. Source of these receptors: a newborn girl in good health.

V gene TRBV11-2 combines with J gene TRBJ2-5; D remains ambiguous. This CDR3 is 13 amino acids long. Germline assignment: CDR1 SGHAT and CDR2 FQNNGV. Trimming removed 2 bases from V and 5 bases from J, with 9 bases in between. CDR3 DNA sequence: TGTGCCAGCAGCTTAAGCTATATGGAGACCCAGTACTTC. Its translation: CASSLSYMETQYF.

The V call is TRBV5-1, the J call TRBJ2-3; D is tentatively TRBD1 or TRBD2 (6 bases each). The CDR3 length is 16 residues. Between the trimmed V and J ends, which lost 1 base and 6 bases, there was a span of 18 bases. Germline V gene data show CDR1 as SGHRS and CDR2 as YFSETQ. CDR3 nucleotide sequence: TGCGCCAGCAGCTTGAACGGGGGCACCTTCATGGATACGCAGTATTTT. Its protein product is CASSLNGGTFMDTQYF.

This CDR3 is CASSRPTGVLDGYTF. CDR3 bases: TGTGCCAGCTCACGGCCAACAGGAGTGTTGGATGGCTACACCTTC. The chain couples TRBV18 to TRBJ1-2, with a tentative D call TRBD1 (5 bases). From germline, CDR1 is KGHSH and CDR2 LQKENI. This CDR3 has 15 residues. The ends were cut back, 4 bases at V and 6 bases at J, with 18 bases in the middle. The complete variable domain, with remaining parts taken from reference TRBV18 and TRBJ1-2, reads NAGVMQNPRHLVRRRGQEARLRCSPMKGHSHVYWYRQLPEEGLKFMVYLQKENIIDESGMPKERFSAEFPKEGPSILRIQQVVRGDSAAYFCASSRPTGVLDGYTFGSGTRLTVV.

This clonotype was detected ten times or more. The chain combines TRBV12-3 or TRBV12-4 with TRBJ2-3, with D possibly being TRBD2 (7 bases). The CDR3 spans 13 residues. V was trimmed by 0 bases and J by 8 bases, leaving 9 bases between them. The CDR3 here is CASSLAGGPTQYF. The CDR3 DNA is TGTGCCAGCAGTTTAGCGGGGGGGCCTACGCAGTATTTT.

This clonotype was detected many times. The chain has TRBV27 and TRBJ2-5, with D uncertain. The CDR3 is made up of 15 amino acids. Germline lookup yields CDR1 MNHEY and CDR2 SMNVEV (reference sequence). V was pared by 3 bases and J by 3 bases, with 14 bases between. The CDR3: CASSLSSGSEETQYF. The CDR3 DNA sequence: TGTGCCAGCAGTTTGAGTTCCGGGTCCGAAGAGACCCAGTACTTC.

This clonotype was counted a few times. CDR3 nucleotides: TGTGCCAGCAGCCATCCATGGGGACGGAACACTGAAGCTTTCTTT. Encoded protein: CASSHPWGRNTEAFF. The rearrangement joins TRBV14 to TRBJ1-1; TRBD1 is a possible D gene (5 bases). V shed 3 bases and J shed 1 base, with 12 bases lying between them. The CDR3 totals 15 residues. The V gene's germline CDR1 is SGHDN and CDR2 FVKESK.

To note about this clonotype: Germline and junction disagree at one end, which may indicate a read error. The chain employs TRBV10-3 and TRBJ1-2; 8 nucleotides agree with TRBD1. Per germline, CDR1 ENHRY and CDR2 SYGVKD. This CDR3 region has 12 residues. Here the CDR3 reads CAISGTGYDYTF. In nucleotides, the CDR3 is TGTGCCATCAGTGGGACAGGGTATGACTACACCTTC.

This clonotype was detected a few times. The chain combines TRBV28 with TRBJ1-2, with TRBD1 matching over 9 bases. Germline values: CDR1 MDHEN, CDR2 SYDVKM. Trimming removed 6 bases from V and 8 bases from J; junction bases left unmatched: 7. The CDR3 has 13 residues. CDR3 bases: TGTGCCAGCAGCATTACAGGGGGCAACGGCTACACCTTC. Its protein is CASSITGGNGYTF.

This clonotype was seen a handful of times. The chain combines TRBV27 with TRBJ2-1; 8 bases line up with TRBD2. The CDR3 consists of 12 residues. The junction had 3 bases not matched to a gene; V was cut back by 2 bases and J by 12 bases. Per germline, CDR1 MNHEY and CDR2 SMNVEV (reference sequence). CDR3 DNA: TGTGCCAGCAGTTTAGCGGGAGGAAGGCAGTTCTTC. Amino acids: CASSLAGGRQFF.

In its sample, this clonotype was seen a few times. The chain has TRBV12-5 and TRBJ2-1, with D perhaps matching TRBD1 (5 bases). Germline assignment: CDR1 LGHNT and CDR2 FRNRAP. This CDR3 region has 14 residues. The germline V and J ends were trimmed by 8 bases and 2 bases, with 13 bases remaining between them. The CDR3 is CASLRDDPYNEQFF. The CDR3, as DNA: TGTGCTAGTCTCAGGGATGATCCCTACAATGAGCAGTTCTTC.

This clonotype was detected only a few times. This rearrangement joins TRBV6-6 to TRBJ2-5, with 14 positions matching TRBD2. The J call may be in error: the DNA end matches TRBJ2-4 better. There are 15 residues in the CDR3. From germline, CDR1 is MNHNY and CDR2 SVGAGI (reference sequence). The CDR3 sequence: CASSYSGTSGSIQYF. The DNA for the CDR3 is TGTGCCAGCAGTTACTCCGGGACTAGCGGGAGCATTCAGTACTTC.

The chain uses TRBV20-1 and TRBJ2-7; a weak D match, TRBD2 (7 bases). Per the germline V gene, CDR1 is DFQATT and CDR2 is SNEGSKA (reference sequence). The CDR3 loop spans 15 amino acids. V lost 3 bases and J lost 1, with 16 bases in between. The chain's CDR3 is CSARLGGANSYEQYF. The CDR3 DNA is TGCAGTGCTAGGTTGGGGGGGGCCAATTCCTACGAGCAGTACTTC.

The chain's CDR3 is CASSQSGTYNEQFF. In nucleotides, the CDR3 is TGTGCCAGCAGCCAAAGCGGGACCTACAATGAGCAGTTCTTC. The rearrangement uses TRBV9 and TRBJ2-1, with 7 nucleotides matching TRBD2. Looked up from germline, CDR1 is SGDLS and CDR2 is YYNGEE. The junction had 3 bases not matched to a gene; V was cut back by 4 bases and J by 2 bases. The CDR3 has 14 amino acids.

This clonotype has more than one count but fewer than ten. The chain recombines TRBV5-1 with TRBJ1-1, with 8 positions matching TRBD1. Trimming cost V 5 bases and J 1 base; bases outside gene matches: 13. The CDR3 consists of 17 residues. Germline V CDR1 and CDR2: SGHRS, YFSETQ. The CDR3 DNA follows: TGCGCCAGCAGTGACAGGGGCCGCTCTGTGGGGAACACTGAAGCTTTCTTT. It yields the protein CASSDRGRSVGNTEAFF.

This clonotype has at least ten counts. The CDR3 coding sequence is TGTGCCAGCTCATCTCAGCGGGAGACCCAGTACTTC. It specifies CASSSQRETQYF. The chain links TRBV18 to TRBJ2-7, with D perhaps TRBD2 (5 bases). Matching the DNA end better, TRBJ2-5 makes the J call doubtful. This CDR3 is 12 amino acids long. Germline V gene lookup returns CDR1 KGHSH and CDR2 LQKENI.

The CDR3 DNA reads as TGTGCCAGCAGTCTACGGGGGGGCACGGATGAGCAGTTCTTC. This gives the protein CASSLRGGTDEQFF. This chain uses TRBV12-3 or TRBV12-4 with TRBJ2-1, with 8 bases fitting TRBD2. Trimming at V came to 5 bases and at J to 8 bases, leaving 8 bases not matched to a gene. This CDR3 contains 14 residues.

The CDR3 bases are TGTGCCAGCAGTTACTCATCTGCGGGGGCTGGAAACACCATATATTTT. Encoded protein: CASSYSSAGAGNTIYF. This chain connects TRBV6-6 to TRBJ1-3; TRBD1 is a possible D gene (5 bases). The CDR3 is 16 amino acids. Trimming shortened V by 0 bases and J by 2 bases, and 11 bases separated the two germline ends. Germline CDR1 is MNHNY and CDR2 is SVGAGI (reference sequence).